This T cell receptor (beta chain) is drawn from a study of cytomegalovirus exposure and HLA in healthy donors. PCR employed 60 Vbeta and 13 Jbeta primers. Assay: immunoSEQ multiplex PCR; the TCRdb copy retains only in-frame clones and omits some. The sample lists roughly 120,000 clones; about 70% were seen once. There are 12 residues in the CDR3. In germline, CDR1 is ENHRY, CDR2 SYGVKD. V lost 10 bases to trimming and J lost 7 bases; unmatched junction nucleotides: 7. The specimen sequenced was PBMCs. The gene calls are TRBV10-3 and TRBJ1-1, with 9 positions matching TRBD1. The receptor's source is a woman aged 40 to 49 in good health and CMV-seropositive. For the CDR3, the DNA is TGTGCCACCGGGACAGGGTCTAGTGAAGCTTTCTTT. This gives the protein CATGTGSSEAFF.